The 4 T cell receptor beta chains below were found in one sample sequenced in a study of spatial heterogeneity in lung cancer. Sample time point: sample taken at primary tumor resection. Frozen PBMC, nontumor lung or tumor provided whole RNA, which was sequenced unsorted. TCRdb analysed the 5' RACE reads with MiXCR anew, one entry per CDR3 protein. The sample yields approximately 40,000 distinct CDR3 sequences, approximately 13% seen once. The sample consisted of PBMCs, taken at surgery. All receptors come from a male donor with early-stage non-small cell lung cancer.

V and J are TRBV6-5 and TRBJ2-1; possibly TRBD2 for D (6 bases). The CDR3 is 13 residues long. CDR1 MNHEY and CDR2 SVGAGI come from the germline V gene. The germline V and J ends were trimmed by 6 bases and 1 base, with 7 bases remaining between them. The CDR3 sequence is CASRGTSYNEQFF. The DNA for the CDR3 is TGTGCCAGCAGAGGGACTTCCTACAATGAGCAGTTCTTC.

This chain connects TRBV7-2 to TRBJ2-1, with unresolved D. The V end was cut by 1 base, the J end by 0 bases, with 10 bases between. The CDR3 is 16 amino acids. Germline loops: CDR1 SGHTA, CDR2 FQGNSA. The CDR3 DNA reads TGTGCCAGCAGCTTAGGTCCAGAGAGCTCCTACAATGAGCAGTTCTTC. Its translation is CASSLGPESSYNEQFF.

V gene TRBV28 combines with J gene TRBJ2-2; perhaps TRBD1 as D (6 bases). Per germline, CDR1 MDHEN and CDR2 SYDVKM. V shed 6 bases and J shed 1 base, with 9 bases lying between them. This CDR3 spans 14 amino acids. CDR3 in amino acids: CASRGDKNTGELFF. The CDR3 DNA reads TGTGCCAGCAGGGGGGACAAGAACACCGGGGAGCTGTTTTTT.

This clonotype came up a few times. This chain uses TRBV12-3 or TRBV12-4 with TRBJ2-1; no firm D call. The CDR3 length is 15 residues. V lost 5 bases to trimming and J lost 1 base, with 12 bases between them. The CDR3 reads CASSPLWGSYNEQFF. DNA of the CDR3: TGTGCCAGCAGTCCGCTTTGGGGATCCTACAATGAGCAGTTCTTC.